This T cell receptor beta chain originates from a study of OX40 agonist ivuxolimab in advanced cancers. The table came from immunoSEQ multiplex PCR; TCRdb's copy has only in-frame clones and leaves some out. The data show roughly 20,000 clones, 83% seen once. Comment on this clone: Its cognate antigen is unknown.

V lost 4 bases, J lost 6 bases, and 13 bases stayed unmatched. Germline CDR1 is SGHKS and CDR2 is YYEKEE (reference sequence). CDR3 length: 16 residues. General study findings and limits: Part of the nonresponder group also had normalized T-cell clonal expansion that was low.

The chain is built from TRBV5-5 and TRBJ2-1; 7 bases fit TRBD2. The sample consisted of CD4+ or CD8+ T cells sorted from blood, taken in a trial of the OX40 agonist ivuxolimab. The sequence derives from an adult with an advanced solid tumor such as melanoma, head and neck, liver or kidney cancer. This CDR3 is CASSPLAGASANEQFF. Written as DNA, the CDR3 is TGTGCCAGCAGCCCCCTCGCGGGAGCGTCAGCCAATGAGCAGTTCTTC.